This T cell receptor (beta chain) was profiled in a study of shared clonotypes between healthy human individuals. On the study more broadly: Researchers drew samples from a couple of women and three men aged 18 to 49. Study-wide results and caveats: Naive CD4 clonotypes were shared across a few donors at about 5.3%.

Naive CD8 cells were CD45RO-negative, positively selected for CCR7, excluding terminally differentiated effector memory CD45RA+ cells. The study drew its donors from healthy HIV-negative adults without recent acute infections or vaccinations. This table comes from immunoSEQ multiplex PCR, and its TCRdb copy is limited to in-frame clones, with some not included. This sample carries about 700,000 clones, 92% of them seen once, and the ten largest clones take about a quarter. The CDR3 runs 17 residues. V shed 0 bases, J shed 6 bases, and the junction held 12 bases outside the gene matches. In germline, CDR1 is SQVTM, CDR2 ANQGSEA. Comments on this clone: Its antigen remains unidentified.

The specimen was naive CD8+ T cells sorted from blood. The chain joins TRBV29-1 to TRBJ2-2, with TRBD2 matching 8 bases. The clonotype originates from a man younger than 45 in good health. For the CDR3, the DNA is TGCAGCGTTGAAGATCGCCGGAGCGGGAGAGTGTCCGGGGAGCTGTTTTTT. Its translation is CSVEDRRSGRVSGELFF.